The rows below give T cell receptor beta chains drawn from one sample of a study of T cell changes during pregnancy in multiple sclerosis. The assay was immunoSEQ multiplex PCR, and TCRdb's table has in-frame clones only and misses some. This sample has some 110,000 clones, with 92% found just once. Sequences were derived from peripheral blood, sampled in the third trimester of pregnancy. All receptors come from a female donor with multiple sclerosis, enrolled in a pregnancy study. Each CDR3 is given with its conserved first and last residue. D genes are given only for firm matches. Some rows mark clone size as missing; the rest say once, few, many or name a class of expanded clone.

D	J	V	size	DNA	CDR3
.	TRBJ1-4	TRBV28	.	TGTGCCAGCAGTGCAGAAGTCGCCCCGATGCTAGGGTTTTTT	CASSAEVAPMLGFF
.	TRBJ1-3	TRBV6-6	once	TGTGCCAGCAGTTACTCGAAAGGGGCAAACACCATATATTTT	CASSYSKGANTIYF
TRBD1	TRBJ2-3	TRBV30	.	TGTGCCTGGAGTAAGAGGGGGACAGGGGGAATGGATACGCAGTATTTT	CAWSKRGTGGMDTQYF
TRBD2	TRBJ2-2	TRBV5-1	once	TGCGCCACCAGAGAGGGACCCCGGGGGGGAACCGGGGAGCTGTTTTTT	CATREGPRGGTGELFF
.	TRBJ2-3	TRBV5-1	.	TGCGCCAGCAGTCATGGAGGGCCGGCAAAAGATACGCAGTATTTT	CASSHGGPAKDTQYF
TRBD1	TRBJ2-7	TRBV18	.	TGTGCCAGCTCCCCAGGCTACAGGGGGCGTAAGTACGAGCAGTACTTC	CASSPGYRGRKYEQYF
.	TRBJ2-1	TRBV27	.	TGTGCCAGCAGCCCGGCAGGGCCCTACAATGAGCAGTTCTTC	CASSPAGPYNEQFF
TRBD2	TRBJ2-1	TRBV4-2	.	TGTGCCAGCAGCCAAGATCGGGGCGGGAGGGCCGGCAATGAGCAGTTCTTC	CASSQDRGGRAGNEQFF
TRBD1	TRBJ2-5	TRBV30	.	TGTGCCTGGACCGGGACAGGAGAGACCCAGTACTTC	CAWTGTGETQYF
.	TRBJ2-1	TRBV9	.	TGTGCCAGCAGCGTAGGATCAGGGGCGGGTGAGCAGTTCTTC	CASSVGSGAGEQFF
.	TRBJ2-3	TRBV7-8	.	TGTGCCAGCAGCTCCCTTAACACAGATACGCAGTATTTT	CASSSLNTDTQYF
.	TRBJ2-1	TRBV27	once	TGTGCCAGCAGTTTAACGGCTAGCCCCAATGAGCAGTTCTTC	CASSLTASPNEQFF
TRBD1	TRBJ1-2	TRBV7-2	.	TGTGCCAGCAGCTCCCGGGACAGGGGGCTTGGCTACACCTTC	CASSSRDRGLGYTF
.	TRBJ2-7	TRBV27	once	TGTGCCAGCAGTTTAGGGCGTCAGGTATACGAGCAGTACTTC	CASSLGRQVYEQYF
.	TRBJ1-2	TRBV7-9	once	TGTGCCAGCAGCTTAGATAGGGACACGGAACGCTATGGCTACACCTTC	CASSLDRDTERYGYTF
TRBD2	TRBJ2-1	TRBV9	.	TGTGCCAGCAGCCCCAGGACTAGCGGGGGTTCCTACAATGAGCAGTTCTTC	CASSPRTSGGSYNEQFF
.	TRBJ2-1	TRBV11-2	.	TGTGCCAGCAGTTGGACTGAATTCAATGAGCAGTTCTTC	CASSWTEFNEQFF
TRBD1	TRBJ1-1	TRBV27	.	TGTGCCAGCAGTTTATTAATAGGGGGCGGGTTGAGCACTGAAGCTTTCTTT	CASSLLIGGGLSTEAFF
TRBD2	TRBJ2-5	TRBV5-1	.	TGCGCCAGCAGCCTCCGGAGGGGGCTAGCGGGGGACAAGAGGCCTGAGACCCAGTACTTC	CASSLRRGLAGDKRPETQYF
.	TRBJ2-7	TRBV13	.	TGTGCCAGCAGCCCCCTCCGGGACATTCTCTACGAGCAGTACTTC	CASSPLRDILYEQYF
.	TRBJ1-3	TRBV5-1	.	TGCGCCAGTTCGACGGGGGACCACTCTGGAAACACCATATATTTT	CASSTGDHSGNTIYF
.	TRBJ1-1	TRBV10-3	.	TGTGCCATCAGTGACACAGGGAAGAACACTGAAGCTTTCTTT	CAISDTGKNTEAFF